The rows below give T cell receptor beta chains drawn from one sample of a study of blood T cell repertoires in COVID-19. TCRdb keeps only in-frame clones here, not all; method: immunoSEQ multiplex PCR. Seen here are 60,000 to 70,000 clones, about 80% observed once, and the top ten hold under 5%. The sample comprised peripheral blood. The receptors were gathered from a woman aged 60-75 years with acute or convalescent COVID-19. Each CDR3 is given with its conserved first and last residue. A D gene is named only where the DNA matches it firmly. Some rows have no size entry. The others give once, few or many, or a class for an expanded clone.

CDR3nt: TGTGCCAGCAGCTTAAATTCGGGAGGGGTACGGGAAAAACTGTTTTTT
CDR3aa: CASSLNSGGVREKLFF
j_gene: TRBJ1-4
v_gene: TRBV7-2
len: 16
d_gene: .
abundance: few

CDR3nt: TGTGCCAGCAGCTTCCCGGGGAGGGCTGACACAGATACGCAGTATTTT
CDR3aa: CASSFPGRADTDTQYF
j_gene: TRBJ2-3
v_gene: TRBV5-4
len: 16
d_gene: TRBD2
abundance: .

CDR3nt: TGTGCCAGCAGTTCCAAGGACAGGGGGCGGAATGGCTACACCTTC
CDR3aa: CASSSKDRGRNGYTF
j_gene: TRBJ1-2
v_gene: TRBV6-5
len: 15
d_gene: TRBD1
abundance: .

CDR3nt: TGCGCCAGCAGCCCCGCGGGCGGGTCGTCTAGCACAGATACGCAGTATTTT
CDR3aa: CASSPAGGSSSTDTQYF
j_gene: TRBJ2-3
v_gene: TRBV5-1
len: 17
d_gene: .
abundance: .

CDR3nt: TGTGCCAGCAGCAAGGGACAGGGGAGAGGAACAGATACGCAGTATTTT
CDR3aa: CASSKGQGRGTDTQYF
j_gene: TRBJ2-3
v_gene: TRBV5-4
len: 16
d_gene: TRBD1
abundance: .

CDR3nt: TGTGCCACCAGCAGAATGCACAGGGGCCAGAATCAGCCCCAGCATTTT
CDR3aa: CATSRMHRGQNQPQHF
j_gene: TRBJ1-5
v_gene: TRBV15
len: 16
d_gene: TRBD1
abundance: .

CDR3nt: TGTGCCAGCAGTCCGCGCAGCGGGAACTCCTACAATGAGCAGTTCTTC
CDR3aa: CASSPRSGNSYNEQFF
j_gene: TRBJ2-1
v_gene: TRBV5-6
len: 16
d_gene: TRBD2
abundance: once

CDR3nt: TGCGCCAGCAGCCAAGATCAGGCGGGACAGGGGGTCTACGAGCAGTACTTC
CDR3aa: CASSQDQAGQGVYEQYF
j_gene: TRBJ2-7
v_gene: TRBV4-1
len: 17
d_gene: TRBD1
abundance: .

CDR3nt: TGTGCCAGCAGTGAAGCACCTCCAGGAAGCTCTGGAAACACCATATATTTT
CDR3aa: CASSEAPPGSSGNTIYF
j_gene: TRBJ1-3
v_gene: TRBV6-1
len: 17
d_gene: .
abundance: .

CDR3nt: TGCGCCAGCAGCGGGGACAGCCCTTATGGCTACACCTTC
CDR3aa: CASSGDSPYGYTF
j_gene: TRBJ1-2
v_gene: TRBV10-1
len: 13
d_gene: TRBD1
abundance: once

CDR3nt: TGTGCCAGCAGCTTAGCCAGGGTGTTGGGCAATCAGCCCCAGCATTTT
CDR3aa: CASSLARVLGNQPQHF
j_gene: TRBJ1-5
v_gene: TRBV7-8
len: 16
d_gene: .
abundance: .

CDR3nt: TGCGCCAGCAGTCAAGGGCAGGAGGCCTCCTACGAGCAGTACTTC
CDR3aa: CASSQGQEASYEQYF
j_gene: TRBJ2-7
v_gene: TRBV23-1
len: 15
d_gene: .
abundance: .

CDR3nt: TGTGCCAGCAGTTCCCCCAGGACTGGGAGAAAGAATGAGCAGTTCTTC
CDR3aa: CASSSPRTGRKNEQFF
j_gene: TRBJ2-1
v_gene: TRBV28
len: 16
d_gene: .
abundance: .

CDR3nt: TGTGCCAGCTTGTGGGGACAAAACACCGGGGAGCTGTTTTTT
CDR3aa: CASLWGQNTGELFF
j_gene: TRBJ2-2
v_gene: TRBV11-2
len: 14
d_gene: .
abundance: .

CDR3nt: TGTGCCAGCAGTTTGAGGGAATATGATAATTCACCCCTCCACTTT
CDR3aa: CASSLREYDNSPLHF
j_gene: TRBJ1-6
v_gene: TRBV27
len: 15
d_gene: .
abundance: few

CDR3nt: TGTGCCAGCAGTTCCTTATCGACAGGGCCGAATGGCTACACCTTC
CDR3aa: CASSSLSTGPNGYTF
j_gene: TRBJ1-2
v_gene: TRBV6-6
len: 15
d_gene: TRBD1
abundance: few

CDR3nt: TGTGCCAGTAACAGGGTCGGTGAAAAACTGTTTTTT
CDR3aa: CASNRVGEKLFF
j_gene: TRBJ1-4
v_gene: TRBV19
len: 12
d_gene: .
abundance: .

CDR3nt: TGCGCCAGCAGCCAAGCGGGCGCAGGGGCCCATTCACCCCTCCACTTT
CDR3aa: CASSQAGAGAHSPLHF
j_gene: TRBJ1-6
v_gene: TRBV4-1
len: 16
d_gene: .
abundance: .

CDR3nt: TGTGCCAGCAGCTTGGGACAGACCCTACTGAACACTGAAGCTTTCTTT
CDR3aa: CASSLGQTLLNTEAFF
j_gene: TRBJ1-1
v_gene: TRBV11-2
len: 16
d_gene: TRBD1
abundance: .

CDR3nt: TGTGCCAGCAGTCCACAGGGAGTTAAAGAAAAACTGTTTTTT
CDR3aa: CASSPQGVKEKLFF
j_gene: TRBJ1-4
v_gene: TRBV6-5
len: 14
d_gene: .
abundance: .

CDR3nt: TGCGCCAGCAGACCAGGGGCCGCCTTCTCTGGAAACACCATATATTTT
CDR3aa: CASRPGAAFSGNTIYF
j_gene: TRBJ1-3
v_gene: TRBV5-1
len: 16
d_gene: .
abundance: few

CDR3nt: TGTGCCAGCAACAGAGGGATGGGTGATACGCAGTATTTT
CDR3aa: CASNRGMGDTQYF
j_gene: TRBJ2-3
v_gene: TRBV6-5
len: 13
d_gene: .
abundance: .

CDR3nt: TGTGCCTGGAGTGTTACGAGGGATCAGCCCCAGCATTTT
CDR3aa: CAWSVTRDQPQHF
j_gene: TRBJ1-5
v_gene: TRBV30
len: 13
d_gene: .
abundance: .

CDR3nt: TGTGCCAGCAGTCCTACAGGGGGCCGTACAGATACGCAGTATTTT
CDR3aa: CASSPTGGRTDTQYF
j_gene: TRBJ2-3
v_gene: TRBV7-7
len: 15
d_gene: TRBD1
abundance: .

CDR3nt: TGTGCCAGCAGCCCGGGGACTAGCGGGGGACATGGGGAGACCCAGTACTTC
CDR3aa: CASSPGTSGGHGETQYF
j_gene: TRBJ2-5
v_gene: TRBV6-4
len: 17
d_gene: TRBD2
abundance: .

CDR3nt: TGCGCCAGCAGCCCAGGGGGAAACTACGAGCAGTACTTC
CDR3aa: CASSPGGNYEQYF
j_gene: TRBJ2-7
v_gene: TRBV5-1
len: 13
d_gene: TRBD1
abundance: .

CDR3nt: TGTGCCAGTAGTATCGGAACAGGGTCTAATCAGCCCCAGCATTTT
CDR3aa: CASSIGTGSNQPQHF
j_gene: TRBJ1-5
v_gene: TRBV19
len: 15
d_gene: .
abundance: .

CDR3nt: TGTGCCAGCAGCTTTACTAGCGGGGGGGCTGAAGGTTCCTACAATGAGCAGTTCTTC
CDR3aa: CASSFTSGGAEGSYNEQFF
j_gene: TRBJ2-1
v_gene: TRBV7-8
len: 19
d_gene: TRBD2
abundance: .

CDR3nt: TGTGCCAGCAGCCCCCACCGGGAGGCCCACCACGAGCAGTACTTC
CDR3aa: CASSPHREAHHEQYF
j_gene: TRBJ2-7
v_gene: TRBV9
len: 15
d_gene: TRBD2
abundance: once

CDR3nt: TGCGCCAGCAGTGCTTCTTGGGCAGGGGTAACTGAGCAGTTCTTC
CDR3aa: CASSASWAGVTEQFF
j_gene: TRBJ2-1
v_gene: TRBV10-1
len: 15
d_gene: .
abundance: .

CDR3nt: TGTGCCAGCAGTGAAGCGAGCACTGAAGCTTTCTTT
CDR3aa: CASSEASTEAFF
j_gene: TRBJ1-1
v_gene: TRBV2
len: 12
d_gene: .
abundance: .

CDR3nt: TGTGCCAGCAGCTCCCGTCAGGGGGTGGAAGATACGCAGTATTTT
CDR3aa: CASSSRQGVEDTQYF
j_gene: TRBJ2-3
v_gene: TRBV7-3
len: 15
d_gene: TRBD1
abundance: .

CDR3nt: TGCGCCAGCAGCTTCCCGAGCACAGATACGCAGTATTTT
CDR3aa: CASSFPSTDTQYF
j_gene: TRBJ2-3
v_gene: TRBV5-1
len: 13
d_gene: .
abundance: .

CDR3nt: TGTGCCAGCAGCTTTACCCACAGGAACAGTGAAAAACTGTTTTTT
CDR3aa: CASSFTHRNSEKLFF
j_gene: TRBJ1-4
v_gene: TRBV7-4
len: 15
d_gene: .
abundance: .

CDR3nt: TGTGCCAGCAGTTTGGCCCGTTTCAGTGAGCAGTTCTTC
CDR3aa: CASSLARFSEQFF
j_gene: TRBJ2-1
v_gene: TRBV12-3/TRBV12-4
len: 13
d_gene: .
abundance: .

CDR3nt: TGCGCCAGCAGTTCTAACGCCCTCTCCTACAATGAGCAGTTCTTC
CDR3aa: CASSSNALSYNEQFF
j_gene: TRBJ2-1
v_gene: TRBV5-1
len: 15
d_gene: .
abundance: .

CDR3nt: TGTGCCAGCAGCCTCTCTTTGTCGACCGGGGAGCTGTTTTTT
CDR3aa: CASSLSLSTGELFF
j_gene: TRBJ2-2
v_gene: TRBV7-8
len: 14
d_gene: .
abundance: .

CDR3nt: TGCAGCGTTCGGGACAGGAGCAATCAGCCCCAGCATTTT
CDR3aa: CSVRDRSNQPQHF
j_gene: TRBJ1-5
v_gene: TRBV29-1
len: 13
d_gene: TRBD1
abundance: few

CDR3nt: TGTGCCAGCAGCCACTTGGGCGGAGGGACTGAAGCTTTCTTT
CDR3aa: CASSHLGGGTEAFF
j_gene: TRBJ1-1
v_gene: TRBV3-1/TRBV3-2
len: 14
d_gene: .
abundance: few

CDR3nt: TGTGCCACCAGTGACCCCAACCGGGACACTTTCACAGATACGCAGTATTTT
CDR3aa: CATSDPNRDTFTDTQYF
j_gene: TRBJ2-3
v_gene: TRBV24-1
len: 17
d_gene: .
abundance: .

CDR3nt: TGTGCCAGCAGCGCCCGGACTCCCCTCCACTTT
CDR3aa: CASSARTPLHF
j_gene: TRBJ1-6
v_gene: TRBV21-1
len: 11
d_gene: .
abundance: .

CDR3nt: TGTGCCAGCAGCTTAGATCCGTACTATGGCTACACCTTC
CDR3aa: CASSLDPYYGYTF
j_gene: TRBJ1-2
v_gene: TRBV7-2
len: 13
d_gene: .
abundance: .

CDR3nt: TGTGCCAGCAGCTTACAGGGGGGGACAGATACGCAGTATTTT
CDR3aa: CASSLQGGTDTQYF
j_gene: TRBJ2-3
v_gene: TRBV3-1/TRBV3-2
len: 14
d_gene: .
abundance: .

CDR3nt: TGTGCCAGCCGAAGCTCACTCAATCAGCCCCAGCATTTT
CDR3aa: CASRSSLNQPQHF
j_gene: TRBJ1-5
v_gene: TRBV27
len: 13
d_gene: .
abundance: .

CDR3nt: TGTGCCATCAGTGAGTCCGACAGGCTTAACACTGAAGCTTTCTTT
CDR3aa: CAISESDRLNTEAFF
j_gene: TRBJ1-1
v_gene: TRBV10-3
len: 15
d_gene: .
abundance: .

CDR3nt: TGTGCCAGCGGCCGGGACAGGGACAACTATGGCTACACCTTC
CDR3aa: CASGRDRDNYGYTF
j_gene: TRBJ1-2
v_gene: TRBV28
len: 14
d_gene: TRBD1
abundance: .

CDR3nt: TGTGCCGCCAGGGACAGCATGAACACTGAAGCTTTCTTT
CDR3aa: CAARDSMNTEAFF
j_gene: TRBJ1-1
v_gene: TRBV6-6
len: 13
d_gene: TRBD1
abundance: .

CDR3nt: TGCGCCAGCAGTATCCGGACAGGAAACTATGGCTACACCTTC
CDR3aa: CASSIRTGNYGYTF
j_gene: TRBJ1-2
v_gene: TRBV5-1
len: 14
d_gene: TRBD1
abundance: .

CDR3nt: TGTGCCAGCAGTTACTCCCAGACAGGGGGGATGGAGCAGTACTTC
CDR3aa: CASSYSQTGGMEQYF
j_gene: TRBJ2-7
v_gene: TRBV6-5
len: 15
d_gene: TRBD1
abundance: .

CDR3nt: TGCGCCAGCAGCGAGAGAGATACGCAGTATTTT
CDR3aa: CASSERDTQYF
j_gene: TRBJ2-3
v_gene: TRBV5-1
len: 11
d_gene: .
abundance: .

CDR3nt: TGTGCCAGCAGTCCGGGAAGGGCCGGGGAGCTGTTTTTT
CDR3aa: CASSPGRAGELFF
j_gene: TRBJ2-2
v_gene: TRBV11-3
len: 13
d_gene: .
abundance: .

CDR3nt: TGTGCCAGCAGTCCCTCGGGGGTGACTGAAGCTTTCTTT
CDR3aa: CASSPSGVTEAFF
j_gene: TRBJ1-1
v_gene: TRBV5-4
len: 13
d_gene: .
abundance: .

CDR3nt: TGTGCCAGCAGCCATCTCGGACTAGCGGGGGGAAGGACCGGGGAGCTGTTTTTT
CDR3aa: CASSHLGLAGGRTGELFF
j_gene: TRBJ2-2
v_gene: TRBV7-9
len: 18
d_gene: TRBD2
abundance: .

CDR3nt: TGCGCCAGCAGCCAAAGCGGGGGTAAAGAGACCCAGTACTTC
CDR3aa: CASSQSGGKETQYF
j_gene: TRBJ2-5
v_gene: TRBV5-1
len: 14
d_gene: TRBD2
abundance: .

CDR3nt: TGTGCCAGCAGTTCCCCTCCAGATACGCAGTATTTT
CDR3aa: CASSSPPDTQYF
j_gene: TRBJ2-3
v_gene: TRBV27
len: 12
d_gene: .
abundance: .

CDR3nt: TGTGCCTGGGGACAGGGAATAGGTGGCTACACCTTC
CDR3aa: CAWGQGIGGYTF
j_gene: TRBJ1-2
v_gene: TRBV30
len: 12
d_gene: TRBD1
abundance: .

CDR3nt: TGTGCCAGCAGCTTAGTTGGGACAGGGGGGTCACCCCTCCACTTT
CDR3aa: CASSLVGTGGSPLHF
j_gene: TRBJ1-6
v_gene: TRBV7-2
len: 15
d_gene: TRBD1
abundance: .

CDR3nt: TGTGCCAGCAGCTTAGAGGTAGGGGTATACAATGAGCAGTTCTTC
CDR3aa: CASSLEVGVYNEQFF
j_gene: TRBJ2-1
v_gene: TRBV7-9
len: 15
d_gene: .
abundance: .

CDR3nt: TGTGCCAGCAGTGAAGCGGGACTTTACCGCGGCGATACGCAGTATTTT
CDR3aa: CASSEAGLYRGDTQYF
j_gene: TRBJ2-3
v_gene: TRBV6-1
len: 16
d_gene: .
abundance: .

CDR3nt: TGTGCCACCAGTGATCGCACCCTGGGCCTCACGACAGGGGTACATCAGCCCCAGCATTTT
CDR3aa: CATSDRTLGLTTGVHQPQHF
j_gene: TRBJ1-5
v_gene: TRBV24-1
len: 20
d_gene: TRBD1
abundance: .